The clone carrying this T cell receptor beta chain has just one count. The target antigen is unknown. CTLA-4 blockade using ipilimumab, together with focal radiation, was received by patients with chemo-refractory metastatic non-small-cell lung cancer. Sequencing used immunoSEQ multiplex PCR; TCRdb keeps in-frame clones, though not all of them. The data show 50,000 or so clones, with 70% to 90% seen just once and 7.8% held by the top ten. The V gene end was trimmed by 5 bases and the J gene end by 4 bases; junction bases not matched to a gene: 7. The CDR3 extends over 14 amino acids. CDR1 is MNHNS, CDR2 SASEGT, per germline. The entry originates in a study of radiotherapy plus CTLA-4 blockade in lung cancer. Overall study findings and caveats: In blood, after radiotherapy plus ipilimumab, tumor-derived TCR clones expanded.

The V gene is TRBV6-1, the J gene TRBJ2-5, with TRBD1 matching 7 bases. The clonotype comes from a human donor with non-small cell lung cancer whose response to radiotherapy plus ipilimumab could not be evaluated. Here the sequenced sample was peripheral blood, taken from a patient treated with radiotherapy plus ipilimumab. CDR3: CASSNRGLGETQYF. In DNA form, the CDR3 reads TGTGCCAGCAGTAACAGGGGTCTCGGAGAGACCCAGTACTTC.